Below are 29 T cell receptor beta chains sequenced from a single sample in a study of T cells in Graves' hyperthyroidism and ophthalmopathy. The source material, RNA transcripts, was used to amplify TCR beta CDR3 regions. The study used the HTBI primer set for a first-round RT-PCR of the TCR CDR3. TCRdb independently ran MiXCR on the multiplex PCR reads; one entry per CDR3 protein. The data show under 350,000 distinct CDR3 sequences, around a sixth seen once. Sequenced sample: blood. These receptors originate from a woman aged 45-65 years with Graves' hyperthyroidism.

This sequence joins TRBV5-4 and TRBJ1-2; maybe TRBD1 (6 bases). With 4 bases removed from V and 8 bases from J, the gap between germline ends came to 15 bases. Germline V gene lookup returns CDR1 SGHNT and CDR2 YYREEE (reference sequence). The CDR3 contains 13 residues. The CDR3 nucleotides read TGTGCCAGCAGCCCTGGACAGACTATGGGCTACACCTTC. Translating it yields CASSPGQTMGYTF.

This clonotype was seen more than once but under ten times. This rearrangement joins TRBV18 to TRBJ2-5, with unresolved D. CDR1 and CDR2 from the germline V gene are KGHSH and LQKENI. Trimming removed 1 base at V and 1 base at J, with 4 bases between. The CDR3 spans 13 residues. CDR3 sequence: CASSPQAQETQYF. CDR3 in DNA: TGTGCCAGCTCACCACAGGCCCAAGAGACCCAGTACTTC.

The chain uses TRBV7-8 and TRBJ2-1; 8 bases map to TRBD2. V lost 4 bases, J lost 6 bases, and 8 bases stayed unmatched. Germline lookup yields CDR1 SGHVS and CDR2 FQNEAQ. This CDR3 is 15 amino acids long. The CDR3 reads CASSSIAGTSNEQFF. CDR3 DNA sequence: TGTGCCAGCAGCTCAATAGCGGGGACTAGCAATGAGCAGTTCTTC.

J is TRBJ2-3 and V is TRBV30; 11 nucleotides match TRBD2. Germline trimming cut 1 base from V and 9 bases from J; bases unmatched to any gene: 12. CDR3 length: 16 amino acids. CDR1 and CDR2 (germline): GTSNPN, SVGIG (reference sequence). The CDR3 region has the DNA TGTGCCTGGAGTGGACTAGCGGGGCCCCCTATGTACACGCAGTATTTT. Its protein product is CAWSGLAGPPMYTQYF.

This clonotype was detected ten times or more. Here the CDR3 reads CASSHLRTGGETQYF. The DNA of the CDR3 is TGTGCCAGCAGCCACCTCCGGACAGGGGGGGAGACCCAGTACTTC. V is TRBV3-1 and J is TRBJ2-5; 10 nucleotides agree with TRBD1. After removal of 3 bases from V and 5 bases from J, the junction contained 6 bases not matched to a gene. From germline, CDR1 is LGHDT and CDR2 YNNKEL (reference sequence). This CDR3 contains 15 residues.

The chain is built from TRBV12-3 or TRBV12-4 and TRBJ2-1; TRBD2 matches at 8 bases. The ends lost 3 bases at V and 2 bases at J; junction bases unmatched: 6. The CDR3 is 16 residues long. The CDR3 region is CASSFVGGAPYNEQFF. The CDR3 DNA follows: TGTGCCAGCAGTTTCGTCGGGGGGGCCCCCTACAATGAGCAGTTCTTC.

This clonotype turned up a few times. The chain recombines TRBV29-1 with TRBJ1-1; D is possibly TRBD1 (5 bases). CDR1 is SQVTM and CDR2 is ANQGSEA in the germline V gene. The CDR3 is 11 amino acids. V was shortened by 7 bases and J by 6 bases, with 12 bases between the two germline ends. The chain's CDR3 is CSAERDAEAFF. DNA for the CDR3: TGCAGCGCAGAAAGGGACGCTGAAGCTTTCTTT.

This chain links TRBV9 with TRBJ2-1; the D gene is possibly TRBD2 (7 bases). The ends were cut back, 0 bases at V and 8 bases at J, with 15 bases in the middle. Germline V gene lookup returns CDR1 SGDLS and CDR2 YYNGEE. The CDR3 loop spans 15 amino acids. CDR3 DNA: TGTGCCAGCAGCGTAGGGCGGGGGCCCGTCGATGAGCAGTTCTTC. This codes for CASSVGRGPVDEQFF.

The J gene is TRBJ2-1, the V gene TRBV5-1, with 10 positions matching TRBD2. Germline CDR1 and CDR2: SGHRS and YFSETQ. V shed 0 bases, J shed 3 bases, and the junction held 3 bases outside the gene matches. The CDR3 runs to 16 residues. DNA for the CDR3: TGCGCCAGCAGCTTGGCCTTAGCGGGAGGCTACAATGAGCAGTTCTTC. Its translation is CASSLALAGGYNEQFF.

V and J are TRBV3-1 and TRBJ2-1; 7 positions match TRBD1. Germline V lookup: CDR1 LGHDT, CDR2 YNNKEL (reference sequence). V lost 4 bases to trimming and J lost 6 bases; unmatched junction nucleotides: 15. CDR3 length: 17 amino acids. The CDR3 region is CASSPQGQGVGVNEQFF. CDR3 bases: TGTGCCAGCAGCCCCCAGGGTCAGGGGGTTGGGGTCAATGAGCAGTTCTTC.

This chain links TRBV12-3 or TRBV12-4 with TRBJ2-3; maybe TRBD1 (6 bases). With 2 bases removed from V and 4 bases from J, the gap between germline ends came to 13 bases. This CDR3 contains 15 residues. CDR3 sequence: CASSLSGQGPDTQYF. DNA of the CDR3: TGTGCCAGCAGTTTATCCGGGCAGGGGCCAGATACGCAGTATTTT.

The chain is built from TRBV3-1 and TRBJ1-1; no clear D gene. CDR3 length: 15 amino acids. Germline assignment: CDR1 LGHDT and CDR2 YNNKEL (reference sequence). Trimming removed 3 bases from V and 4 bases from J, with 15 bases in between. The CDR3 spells CASSQGSLGGTEAFF. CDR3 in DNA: TGTGCCAGCAGCCAGGGCTCCCTGGGAGGCACTGAAGCTTTCTTT.

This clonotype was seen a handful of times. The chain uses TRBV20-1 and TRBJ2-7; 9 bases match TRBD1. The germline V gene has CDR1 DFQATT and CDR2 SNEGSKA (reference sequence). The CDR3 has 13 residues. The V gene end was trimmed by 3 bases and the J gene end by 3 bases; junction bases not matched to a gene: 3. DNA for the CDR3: TGCAGTGCTAGGACAGGGGGTATCTACGAGCAGTACTTC. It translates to CSARTGGIYEQYF.

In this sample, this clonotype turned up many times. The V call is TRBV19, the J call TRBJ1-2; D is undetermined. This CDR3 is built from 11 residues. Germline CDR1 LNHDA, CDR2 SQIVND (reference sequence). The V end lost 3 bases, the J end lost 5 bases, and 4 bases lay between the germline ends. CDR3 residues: CASSIQYGYTF. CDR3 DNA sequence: TGTGCCAGTAGTATCCAGTATGGCTACACCTTC. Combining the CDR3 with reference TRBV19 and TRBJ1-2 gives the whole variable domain DGGITQSPKYLFRKEGQNVTLSCEQNLNHDAMYWYRQDPGQGLRLIYYSQIVNDFQKGDIAEGYSVSREKKESFPLTVTSAQKNPTAFYLCASSIQYGYTFGSGTRLTVV.

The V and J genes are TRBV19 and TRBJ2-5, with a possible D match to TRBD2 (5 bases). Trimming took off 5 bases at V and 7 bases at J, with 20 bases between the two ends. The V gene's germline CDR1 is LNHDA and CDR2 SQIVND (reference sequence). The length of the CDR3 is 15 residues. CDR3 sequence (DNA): TGTGCCAGTAGTGATCCCGGCCTCTACGCGGGGACCCAGTACTTC. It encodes CASSDPGLYAGTQYF.

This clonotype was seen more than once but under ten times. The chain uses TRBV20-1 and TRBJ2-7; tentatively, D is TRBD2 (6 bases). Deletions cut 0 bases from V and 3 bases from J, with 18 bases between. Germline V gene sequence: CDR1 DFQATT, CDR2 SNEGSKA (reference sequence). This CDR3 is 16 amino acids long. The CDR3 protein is CSARDLRETKHYEQYF. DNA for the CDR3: TGCAGTGCTAGAGATTTGCGGGAAACTAAGCACTACGAGCAGTACTTC.

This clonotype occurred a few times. The CDR3 coding sequence is TGCGCCAGCAGCCAAGACCGTCTGGACAGGGGCAACTATGGCTACACCTTC. This codes for CASSQDRLDRGNYGYTF. The V and J genes are TRBV4-1 and TRBJ1-2, with 9 positions matching TRBD1. CDR3 length: 17 residues. Germline V gene lookup returns CDR1 MGHRA and CDR2 YSYEKL. The trim removed 0 bases at V and 2 bases at J, leaving 7 bases unmatched.

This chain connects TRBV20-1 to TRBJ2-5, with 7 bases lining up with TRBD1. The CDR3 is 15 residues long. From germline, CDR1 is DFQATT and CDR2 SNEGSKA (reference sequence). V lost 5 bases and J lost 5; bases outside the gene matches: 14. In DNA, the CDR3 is TGCAGTGCTGATGGGGCCGGGACAGCCCAGGAGACCCAGTACTTC. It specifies CSADGAGTAQETQYF.

The CDR3 loop reads CASSPDHYGYTF. CDR3 DNA sequence: TGCGCCAGCAGCCCGGACCACTATGGCTACACCTTC. The rearrangement joins TRBV5-1 to TRBJ1-2, with D unresolved. V lost 4 bases, J lost 3 bases, and 7 bases lay in between. Germline CDR1 is SGHRS and CDR2 is YFSETQ. The CDR3 totals 12 residues.

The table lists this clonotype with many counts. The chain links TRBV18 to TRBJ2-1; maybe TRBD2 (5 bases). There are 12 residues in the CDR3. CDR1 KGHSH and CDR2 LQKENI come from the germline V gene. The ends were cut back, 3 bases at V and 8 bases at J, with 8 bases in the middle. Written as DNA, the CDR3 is TGTGCCAGCTCACCGAAGAGGGATGAGCAGTTCTTC. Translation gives CASSPKRDEQFF.

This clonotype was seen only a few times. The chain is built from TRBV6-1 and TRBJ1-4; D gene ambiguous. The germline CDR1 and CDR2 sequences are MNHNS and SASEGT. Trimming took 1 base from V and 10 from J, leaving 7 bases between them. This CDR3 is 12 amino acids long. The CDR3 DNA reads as TGTGCCAGCAGTGAAGGGATGGTAAAACTGTTTTTT. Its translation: CASSEGMVKLFF.

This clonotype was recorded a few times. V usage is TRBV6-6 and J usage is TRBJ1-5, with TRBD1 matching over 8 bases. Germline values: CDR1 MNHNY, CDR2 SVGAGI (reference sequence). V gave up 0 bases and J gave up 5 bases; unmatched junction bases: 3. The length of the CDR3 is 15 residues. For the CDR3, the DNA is TGTGCCAGCAGTTACTCGACAGGGGCTTATCAGCCCCAGCATTTT. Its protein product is CASSYSTGAYQPQHF.

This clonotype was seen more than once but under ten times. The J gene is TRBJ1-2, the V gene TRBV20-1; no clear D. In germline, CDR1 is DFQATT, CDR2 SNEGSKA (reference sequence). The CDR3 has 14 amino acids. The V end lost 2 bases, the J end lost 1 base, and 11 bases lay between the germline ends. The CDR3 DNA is TGCAGTGCTAGAAGGGAGAAGGGTAACTATGGCTACACCTTC. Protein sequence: CSARREKGNYGYTF.

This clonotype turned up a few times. CDR3 sequence reads: CASSPQASGSDTDTIYF. The CDR3 DNA is TGTGCCAGCTCACCACAAGCGTCGGGGTCTGACACCGACACCATATATTTT. This chain uses TRBV18 with TRBJ1-3, with D unresolved. The CDR3 loop spans 17 amino acids. Trimming stripped 1 base from V and 8 bases from J, with 21 bases between. Germline-derived CDR1 and CDR2 are KGHSH and LQKENI.

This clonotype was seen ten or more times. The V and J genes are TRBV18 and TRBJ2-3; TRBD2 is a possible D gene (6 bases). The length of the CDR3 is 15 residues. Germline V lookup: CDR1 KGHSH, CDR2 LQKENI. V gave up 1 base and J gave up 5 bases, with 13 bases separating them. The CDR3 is CASSPQAEGGDTQYF. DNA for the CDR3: TGTGCCAGCTCACCACAGGCCGAGGGAGGAGATACGCAGTATTTT. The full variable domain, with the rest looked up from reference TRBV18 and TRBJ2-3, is NAGVMQNPRHLVRRRGQEARLRCSPMKGHSHVYWYRQLPEEGLKFMVYLQKENIIDESGMPKERFSAEFPKEGPSILRIQQVVRGDSAAYFCASSPQAEGGDTQYFGPGTRLTVL.

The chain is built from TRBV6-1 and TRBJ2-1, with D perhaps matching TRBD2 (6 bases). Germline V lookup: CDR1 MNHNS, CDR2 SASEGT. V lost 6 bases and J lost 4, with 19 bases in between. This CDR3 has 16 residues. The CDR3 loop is CASSRFTGLAYNEQFF. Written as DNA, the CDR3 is TGTGCCAGCAGCCGATTTACGGGACTGGCTTACAATGAGCAGTTCTTC.

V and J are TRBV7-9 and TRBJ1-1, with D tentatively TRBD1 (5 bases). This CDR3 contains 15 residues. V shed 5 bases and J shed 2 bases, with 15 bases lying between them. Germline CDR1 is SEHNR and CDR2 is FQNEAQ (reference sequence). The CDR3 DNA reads TGTGCCAGCAGCCCCCGAGTTGGGGCCAACACTGAAGCTTTCTTT. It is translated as CASSPRVGANTEAFF.

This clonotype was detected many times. The CDR3 loop is CASSDSGPYEQYF. In DNA form, the CDR3 reads TGCGCCAGCAGTGATAGCGGGCCCTACGAGCAGTACTTC. The rearrangement links TRBV10-1 to TRBJ2-7, with TRBD2 identical over 7 bases. This CDR3 comprises 13 residues. The germline V gene encodes CDR1 WNHNN and CDR2 SYGVQD (reference sequence). Losses at the gene ends were 3 bases for V and 2 bases for J; bases not matched to a gene: 1.

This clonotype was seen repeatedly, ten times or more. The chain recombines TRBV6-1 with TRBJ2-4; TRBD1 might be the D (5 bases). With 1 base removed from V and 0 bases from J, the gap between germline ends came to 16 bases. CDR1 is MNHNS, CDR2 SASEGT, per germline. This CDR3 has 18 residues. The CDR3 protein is CASSEELDIWLAKNIQYF. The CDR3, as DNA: TGTGCCAGCAGTGAAGAGTTGGACATTTGGCTAGCCAAAAACATTCAGTACTTC.